These 7 T cell receptor beta chains originate from one sample sequenced in a study of CD8+CD57+ T cells in acquired aplastic anemia. For CDR3 and TCR beta VDJ profiling, genomic DNA was the template used. TCRdb fed the reads into MiXCR, producing one record per CDR3 protein. The sample carries roughly 250,000 distinct CDR3 sequences, approximately 80% recorded once. All patients picked for sequencing had shown, by flow cytometry, an expansion of CD8+CD57+ cells. The sample consisted of sorted CD4+, CD8+, or CD8+CD57+ T cells (not recorded which) from PBMCs. These receptors were collected from a human donor with aplastic anemia.

Remarks on this clonotype: The conserved closing phenylalanine or tryptophan is absent in this CDR3, likely reflecting a read error. Because the CDR3's place on the DNA is in doubt, the DNA is left out and the CDR3 is given as listed by TCRdb. The rearrangement uses TRBV2 and TRBJ2-1; TRBD1, the table's D call, was not compared with the DNA. The CDR3 extends over 13 residues, inclusive of both ends. The V gene's germline CDR1 is SNHLY and CDR2 FYNNEI. CDR3: CASSGVGGHEQLA.

The chain combines TRBV7-3 with TRBJ2-3, with D perhaps matching TRBD1 or TRBD2 (5 bases each). Trimming removed 6 bases at V and 9 bases at J, with 22 bases between. The CDR3 runs 15 residues. From germline, CDR1 is SGHTA and CDR2 FQGTGA. The CDR3 DNA follows: TGTGCCAGCAGTTCTCTAGGGACGTGGGGAGAGACGCAGTATTTT. As protein: CASSSLGTWGETQYF.

The chain couples TRBV7-3 to TRBJ1-1; TRBD1 aligns across 8 bases. From germline, CDR1 is SGHTA and CDR2 FQGTGA. This CDR3 contains 15 residues. The J segment lost 13 bases and the V segment lost 4 bases, leaving 17 bases of the junction unmatched. The CDR3 loop is CASSYRGEPYNEHFF. CDR3 bases: TGTGCCAGCAGCTACAGGGGGGAGCCATACAATGAGCATTTCTTT.

On this clonotype: At one of its ends the junction is not consistent with the germline gene, which may arise from a read error. The V call is TRBV7-8, the J call TRBJ2-7; TRBD2 agrees at 11 bases. This CDR3 contains 14 residues. Germline assignment: CDR1 SGHVS and CDR2 FQNEAQ. CDR3 amino acids: CASNLAGGPDTQYF. The CDR3 DNA reads as TGTGCCAGCAACTTAGCGGGGGGGCCCGACACGCAGTACTTC.

The chain couples TRBV15 to TRBJ2-7, with D unresolved. The CDR3 extends over 15 amino acids. Trimming left V 10 bases short and J 4 bases short, with 23 bases between. Per germline, CDR1 LNHNV and CDR2 YYDKDF (reference sequence). DNA for the CDR3: TGTGCCAGCACCAGAAGCGCCCGCGGAGAGTACGAGCAGTACTTC. This codes for CASTRSARGEYEQYF.

As concerns this clonotype: Relative to the germline gene, one junction end is altered; a read error may explain this. The chain combines TRBV7-2 with TRBJ1-6, with D hard to call. This CDR3 is built from 16 residues. The germline V gene has CDR1 SGHTA and CDR2 FQGNSA. CDR3 residues: CASTLGETSYSSPLHF. The CDR3 DNA reads TGTGCCAGCACACTTGGGGAGACTAGCTATAGTTCACCCCTCCACTTT.

Details on this clonotype: This may be a read error: a much more frequent sequence differs by one nucleotide. No conserved phenylalanine or tryptophan ends this CDR3, so it is likely a read error. Because the CDR3's place on the DNA is in doubt, the DNA is left out and the CDR3 is given as listed by TCRdb. The chain recombines TRBV9 with TRBJ1-6; the DNA was not used to check the table's D call, TRBD1. In germline, CDR1 is SGDLS, CDR2 YYNGEE. Including both end residues, the CDR3 is 13 amino acids long. The CDR3 region is CASSVDSASYNSL.